A selection of T cell receptor beta chains follows, all from one sample in a study of T cell repertoires in cytomegalovirus infection. TCRdb called the reads again in MiXCR, with one record for every CDR3 protein. In the table there are approximately 750,000 distinct CDR3 sequences, roughly a third of which are singletons. Source material: PBMCs. All receptors derive from a human donor in good health (CMV status not recorded). Some clones in this sample may be carry-over from other donors' samples. Both conserved end residues are part of each CDR3. The D gene is left open where the match is weak. Rows may omit the clone size; those that give it use once, few, many or a size class.

13	TRBV20-1	TRBJ2-5	.	.	TGCAGTGCTCGACCGGGGGTCGGGGAGACCCAGTACTTC	CSARPGVGETQYF
14	TRBV28	TRBJ1-6	.	.	TGTGCCAGCAGGTCTCCGGGGCGAAATTCACCCCTCCACTTT	CASRSPGRNSPLHF
14	TRBV24-1	TRBJ1-5	few	.	TGTGCCACCAGATCAGGGGAGGGAGGGCAGCCCCAGCATTTT	CATRSGEGGQPQHF
13	TRBV7-6	TRBJ1-1	many	.	TGTGCCAGCAGCTTCCTAGAGCTCACTGAAGCTTTCTTT	CASSFLELTEAFF
14	TRBV7-3	TRBJ2-7	.	TRBD2	TGTGCCAGCAGCCCAGGCGGGGGTTCCTACGAGCATTACTTC	CASSPGGGSYEHYF
16	TRBV7-9	TRBJ2-7	many	.	TGTGCCAGCAGCAACCAAAACAGGGCGAGGGGCTACGAGCAGTACTTC	CASSNQNRARGYEQYF
15	TRBV4-1	TRBJ1-2	.	.	TGCGCCAGCAGCCAAGATTACCAGCTCTTATATGGCTACACCTTC	CASSQDYQLLYGYTF
11	TRBV29-1	TRBJ1-1	few	.	TGCAGCGTCCCGGGAAAAGGGGGAGCTTTCTTT	CSVPGKGGAFF
14	TRBV7-2	TRBJ2-5	few	.	TGTGCCAGCAGCTTAGGCGGCCCCTATGGGACCCAGTACTTC	CASSLGGPYGTQYF
13	TRBV11-2	TRBJ2-7	.	.	TGTGCCAGCGCCAATCGGGGGCCCTACGAGCAGTACTTC	CASANRGPYEQYF
18	TRBV28	TRBJ2-1	.	TRBD2	TGTGCCAGCAGTTTAGTCCGGGCAAGCGGGGGGGCCAGCCATGAGCAGTTCTTC	CASSLVRASGGASHEQFF
16	TRBV28	TRBJ1-3	.	TRBD1	TGTGCCAGCAGTTTAGGACAGGGGGCTCGTGGAAACACCATATATTTT	CASSLGQGARGNTIYF